Shown below are 13 T cell receptor beta chains from a single sample sequenced in a study of T cell changes during pregnancy in multiple sclerosis. Sequenced by immunoSEQ multiplex PCR; TCRdb stores in-frame clones only, minus some. The sample yields 75,000 to 80,000 clones, 93% seen once. The source material was peripheral blood, sampled in the second trimester of pregnancy. These receptors were taken from a female donor in good health, enrolled as a control in a pregnancy study.

The rearrangement links TRBV7-6 to TRBJ2-7, with 8 bases aligning to TRBD1. The CDR3 contains 14 residues. In germline, CDR1 is SGHVS, CDR2 FNYEAQ. With 4 bases clipped from V and 5 bases from J, the junction kept 7 bases outside the gene matches. The CDR3 nucleotides read TGTGCCAGCAGCTCCGGACAGGGACCGCACGAGCAGTACTTC. It encodes CASSSGQGPHEQYF.

There are a few counts of this clone. The gene calls are TRBV11-3 and TRBJ2-2; 8 bases match TRBD1. Germline V gene lookup returns CDR1 SGHNT and CDR2 YENEEA. There are 14 residues in the CDR3. Trimming at V came to 6 bases and at J to 6 bases, leaving 6 bases not matched to a gene. The CDR3 DNA reads TGTGCCAGCAGAGAGACAGGGGAGGCCGGGGAGCTGTTTTTT. Translation gives CASRETGEAGELFF.

This chain joins TRBV18 and TRBJ2-6; 8 bases agree with TRBD1. The V and J ends lost 2 bases and 11 bases, in that order; junction bases with no gene match: 5. Germline CDR1 KGHSH, CDR2 LQKENI. This CDR3 region has 14 residues. The CDR3 is CASSPNGQGYVLTF. The CDR3 DNA follows: TGTGCCAGCTCACCAAACGGACAGGGTTACGTCCTGACTTTC.

The rearrangement links TRBV7-9 to TRBJ2-7; 8 bases are a match to TRBD1. CDR3 length: 14 amino acids. Germline-derived CDR1 and CDR2 are SEHNR and FQNEAQ (reference sequence). Trimming removed 3 bases from V and 3 bases from J; junction bases left unmatched: 4. As DNA, the CDR3 is TGTGCCAGCAGCTTGGGGACAGGCAACTACGAGCAGTACTTC. Its translation: CASSLGTGNYEQYF. Combining the CDR3 with reference TRBV7-9 and TRBJ2-7 gives the whole variable domain DTGVSQNPRHKITKRGQNVTFRCDPISEHNRLYWYRQTLGQGPEFLTYFQNEAQLEKSRLLSDRFSAERPKGSFSTLEIQRTEQGDSAMYLCASSLGTGNYEQYFGPGTRLTVT.

The chain uses TRBV5-8 and TRBJ2-3; 11 bases align to TRBD2. The trim removed 3 bases at V and 4 bases at J, leaving 10 bases unmatched. CDR3 size: 17 residues. The germline CDR1 and CDR2 sequences are SGHTS and YDEGEE. The CDR3 DNA reads TGTGCCAGCAGCTATACGACTAGCGGGGCCGGGGCAGATACGCAGTATTTT. This encodes CASSYTTSGAGADTQYF. Full variable domain (remainder filled in from reference TRBV5-8 and TRBJ2-3): EAGVTQSPTHLIKTRGQQATLRCSPISGHTSVYWYQQALGLGLQFLLWYDEGEERNRGNFPPRFSGRQFPNYSSELNVNALELEDSALYLCASSYTTSGAGADTQYFGPGTRLTVL.

This rearrangement joins TRBV23-1 to TRBJ2-5, with TRBD1 identical over 8 bases. TRBV23-1 has ORF status, its function being uncertain. Trimming took 0 bases from V and 3 from J; bases not matched to a gene: 0. The CDR3 extends over 14 amino acids. DNA for the CDR3: TGCGCCAGCAGTCAATCGACAGGGGAAGAGACCCAGTACTTC. Its protein product is CASSQSTGEETQYF.

The chain links TRBV7-2 to TRBJ1-1; D perhaps matches TRBD1 (5 bases). CDR1 and CDR2 (germline): SGHTA, FQGNSA. V was shortened by 7 bases and J by 5 bases, with 17 bases between the two germline ends. The CDR3 spans 14 residues. DNA of the CDR3: TGTGCCAGCACCCCCGGAAGGGGAGGGACTGAAGCTTTCTTT. It specifies CASTPGRGGTEAFF.

V usage is TRBV27 and J usage is TRBJ1-2, with 7 nucleotides matching TRBD1. Germline CDR1 is MNHEY and CDR2 is SMNVEV (reference sequence). The CDR3 is 13 amino acids. The V gene end was trimmed by 4 bases and the J gene end by 6 bases; junction bases not matched to a gene: 5. Written as DNA, the CDR3 is TGTGCCAGCAGTTCCGACAGGGTTCATGGCTACACCTTC. This codes for CASSSDRVHGYTF.

The chain employs TRBV5-1 and TRBJ1-2; TRBD1 matches 7 bases. CDR1 is SGHRS, CDR2 YFSETQ, per germline. The CDR3 spans 15 residues. The J segment lost 3 bases and the V segment lost 4 bases, leaving 9 bases of the junction unmatched. CDR3 loop: CASSLPTGIDYGYTF. CDR3 nucleotides: TGCGCCAGCAGCCTACCGACAGGGATAGACTATGGCTACACCTTC.

The chain employs TRBV19 and TRBJ1-4; no clear D gene. The V and J ends lost 6 bases and 6 bases respectively, with 14 bases between them. The CDR3 totals 14 residues. CDR1 and CDR2 from the germline V gene are LNHDA and SQIVND (reference sequence). The CDR3 region has the DNA TGTGCCAGTAGCCGGGAGGACGGATATGAAAAACTGTTTTTT. It codes for CASSREDGYEKLFF.

This chain uses TRBV10-3 with TRBJ2-7; 9 bases align to TRBD2. The length of the CDR3 is 16 residues. V dropped 3 bases and J dropped 0; count of bases not matched to a gene: 6. Germline assignment: CDR1 ENHRY and CDR2 SYGVKD. CDR3 protein: CAISDLAGLGSYEQYF. DNA of the CDR3: TGTGCCATCAGTGACCTAGCGGGGTTGGGCTCCTACGAGCAGTACTTC.

The gene calls are TRBV7-3 and TRBJ2-1; 9 nucleotides agree with TRBD2. Germline lookup yields CDR1 SGHTA and CDR2 FQGTGA. V lost 2 bases, J lost 8 bases, and 10 bases stayed unmatched. The CDR3 has 16 amino acids. CDR3 bases: TGTGCCAGCAGCTTAGGCGGGGGGGCCGTAATCTATGAGCAGTTCTTC. This gives the protein CASSLGGGAVIYEQFF.

The rearrangement links TRBV19 to TRBJ2-7; 11 bases are shared with TRBD1. CDR1 LNHDA and CDR2 SQIVND come from the germline V gene (reference sequence). This CDR3 is 15 amino acids long. Trimming took 5 bases from V and 3 from J; bases not matched to a gene: 6. CDR3 coding DNA: TGTGCCAGTAGTTGGGGACAGGGGGGAAACTACGAGCAGTACTTC. Translation gives CASSWGQGGNYEQYF.